These T cell receptor beta chains were read from a single sample in a study of cytomegalovirus exposure and HLA in healthy donors. Profiled with immunoSEQ multiplex PCR; TCRdb holds only in-frame clones, not every one. Of about 120,000 clones in the sample, more than 60% were seen once. What was sequenced was PBMCs. The receptor set was obtained from a man aged 18 to 35 in good health and CMV-seronegative. Each CDR3 is given with its conserved first and last residue. Each record gives: V gene, J gene, D gene, clone size, CDR3 DNA, CDR3 protein. The D gene is left open where the match is weak. A row's size may be missing; if present it is once, few, many or a size class.

V: TRBV7-9; J: TRBJ2-7; D: TRBD1; size: once; DNA: TGTGCCAGCAGCTTATCGGCCGGGACAGGGCACTACGAGCAGTACTTC; CDR3: CASSLSAGTGHYEQYF
V: TRBV7-3; J: TRBJ2-1; D: TRBD1; size: .; DNA: TGTGCCAGCAGCCGGGACAGCTCCTACAATGAGCAGTTCTTC; CDR3: CASSRDSSYNEQFF
V: TRBV27; J: TRBJ2-2; D: TRBD2; size: few; DNA: TGTGCCAGCAGTTTATCGTTAGCGGGAGGATCCGGGGAGCTGTTTTTT; CDR3: CASSLSLAGGSGELFF
V: TRBV28; J: TRBJ1-5; D: .; size: .; DNA: TGTGCCAGCAGTCTTCTCAATCAGCCCCAGCATTTT; CDR3: CASSLLNQPQHF
V: TRBV5-4; J: TRBJ1-4; D: TRBD1; size: .; DNA: TGTGCCAGCAGCGCGGGGACAGGCGGATATGAAAAACTGTTTTTT; CDR3: CASSAGTGGYEKLFF
V: TRBV28; J: TRBJ1-4; D: TRBD1; size: .; DNA: TGTGCCAGCAGTCGACAGGGAGGAAGTGAAAAACTGTTTTTT; CDR3: CASSRQGGSEKLFF
V: TRBV30; J: TRBJ1-6; D: TRBD1; size: .; DNA: TGTGCCTGGAGTGTACAGGGGGCGTACAATTCACCCCTCCACTTT; CDR3: CAWSVQGAYNSPLHF
V: TRBV5-4; J: TRBJ1-6; D: TRBD1; size: once; DNA: TGTGCCAGCAGCTTGGATGCCGGGACAGGGGCTAATTCACCCCTCCACTTT; CDR3: CASSLDAGTGANSPLHF
V: TRBV5-6; J: TRBJ2-1; D: TRBD2; size: few; DNA: TGTGCCAGCAGCTCAATCCTTAGCGGGGGCTCCTACAATGAGCAGTTCTTC; CDR3: CASSSILSGGSYNEQFF
V: TRBV2; J: TRBJ2-3; D: .; size: few; DNA: TGTGCCAGCAGTGATAGGACTCCGAACACAGATACGCAGTATTTT; CDR3: CASSDRTPNTDTQYF
V: TRBV5-4; J: TRBJ1-2; D: .; size: .; DNA: TGTGCCAGCAGCTTGGTAGGACAGAGATATGGCTACACCTTC; CDR3: CASSLVGQRYGYTF
V: TRBV29-1; J: TRBJ2-5; D: TRBD1; size: few; DNA: TGCAGCGTGGTGGGGGACAGGCAAGGCCAAGAGACCCAGTACTTC; CDR3: CSVVGDRQGQETQYF
V: TRBV5-1; J: TRBJ1-1; D: .; size: .; DNA: TGCGCCAGCAGCTTTCGAGAAATGAACACTGAAGCTTTCTTT; CDR3: CASSFREMNTEAFF
V: TRBV18; J: TRBJ1-1; D: .; size: few; DNA: TGTGCCAGCTCACCACTCGTACAGGAGAACACTGAAGCTTTCTTT; CDR3: CASSPLVQENTEAFF
V: TRBV10-3; J: TRBJ1-1; D: .; size: .; DNA: TGTGCCATCCACAATCCCGGAGGAACTGAAGCTTTCTTT; CDR3: CAIHNPGGTEAFF
V: TRBV30; J: TRBJ2-7; D: TRBD1; size: .; DNA: TGTGCCTGGAGTGTACAGGGGCCCTACGAGCAGTACTTC; CDR3: CAWSVQGPYEQYF
V: TRBV5-3; J: TRBJ2-7; D: TRBD2; size: few; DNA: TGTGCCAGAAGCCGAGAACGACCGGGACTAGAGGATAACGAGCAGTACTTC; CDR3: CARSRERPGLEDNEQYF
V: TRBV5-1; J: TRBJ1-5; D: .; size: .; DNA: TGCGCCAGCAGCTGGTTTTCCGGGCAGCCCCAGCATTTT; CDR3: CASSWFSGQPQHF
V: TRBV5-1; J: TRBJ1-1; D: TRBD1; size: .; DNA: TGCGCCAGCAGCTCCGGGACAGCTTACACTGAAGCTTTCTTT; CDR3: CASSSGTAYTEAFF
V: TRBV13; J: TRBJ2-7; D: .; size: once; DNA: TGTGCCAGCAGCTTAAGTGAGAGGTACGAGCAGTACTTC; CDR3: CASSLSERYEQYF
V: TRBV5-4; J: TRBJ2-6; D: .; size: .; DNA: TGTGCCAGCAGCTTGGGGCAGGCACCTGGGGCCAACGTCCTGACTTTC; CDR3: CASSLGQAPGANVLTF
V: TRBV10-3; J: TRBJ1-5; D: .; size: .; DNA: TGTGCCACCGCGGCCAGTTTCAATCAGCCCCAGCATTTT; CDR3: CATAASFNQPQHF
V: TRBV14; J: TRBJ1-2; D: TRBD1; size: .; DNA: TGTGCCAGCAGCCCGTACAGGGGTAGTGGCTACACCTTC; CDR3: CASSPYRGSGYTF
V: TRBV10-2; J: TRBJ1-5; D: .; size: .; DNA: TGCGCCAGCTGCAGGGATATGAGTCAGCCCCAGCATTTT; CDR3: CASCRDMSQPQHF
V: TRBV11-2; J: TRBJ1-1; D: .; size: .; DNA: TGTGCCAGCAGCCCTCTGATGGGGACCGCGGGACGCCATGAAGCTTTCTTT; CDR3: CASSPLMGTAGRHEAFF
V: TRBV19; J: TRBJ2-3; D: TRBD2; size: few; DNA: TGTGCCAGTAGTTTCAGGGGGACTAGCTCCCTCACAGATACGCAGTATTTT; CDR3: CASSFRGTSSLTDTQYF
V: TRBV7-9; J: TRBJ1-4; D: .; size: .; DNA: TGTGCCAGCAGCTTAGCCCCTGGGGGCCTAGGTGAAAAACTGTTTTTT; CDR3: CASSLAPGGLGEKLFF
V: TRBV27; J: TRBJ2-7; D: TRBD1; size: .; DNA: TGTGCCAGCAGTTTAACGGACAGGGGCTACGAGCAGTACTTC; CDR3: CASSLTDRGYEQYF
V: TRBV7-2; J: TRBJ2-7; D: .; size: .; DNA: TGTGCCAGCCAGGGCCGCTCCTACGAGCAGTACTTC; CDR3: CASQGRSYEQYF
V: TRBV13; J: TRBJ2-3; D: TRBD1; size: .; DNA: TGTGCCAGCAGCGGCCGGGACAGGGCGGATGGAGATACGCAGTATTTT; CDR3: CASSGRDRADGDTQYF
V: TRBV28; J: TRBJ2-3; D: TRBD2; size: .; DNA: TGTGCCAGCAGTTTACCCGGGAGGGCCGTTACGCAGTATTTT; CDR3: CASSLPGRAVTQYF
V: TRBV7-6; J: TRBJ1-2; D: .; size: .; DNA: TGTGCCAGCAGCTCTGGGCCCGATGGCTACACCTTC; CDR3: CASSSGPDGYTF
V: TRBV2; J: TRBJ2-5; D: TRBD1; size: once; DNA: TGTGCCAGCAGTGTCATCCCGGGACAGGGTGGGACCCAGTACTTC; CDR3: CASSVIPGQGGTQYF
V: TRBV9; J: TRBJ2-1; D: .; size: few; DNA: TGTGCCAGCAGCGTAGCTGGCCAGGCAGGGTCTGAGCAGTTCTTC; CDR3: CASSVAGQAGSEQFF
V: TRBV7-9; J: TRBJ1-5; D: .; size: .; DNA: TGTGCCAGCAGCTTAGCCGGCAGGGGAAATCAGCCCCAGCATTTT; CDR3: CASSLAGRGNQPQHF
V: TRBV11-3; J: TRBJ2-2; D: TRBD1; size: .; DNA: TGTGCCAGCAGTAAGGACAGGTTTATTTCCGTAGCCAAAGGCACCGGGGAGCTGTTTTTT; CDR3: CASSKDRFISVAKGTGELFF
V: TRBV28; J: TRBJ1-1; D: .; size: .; DNA: TGTGCCAGCACCTCCGGGGGGCGATTGAACACTGAAGCTTTCTTT; CDR3: CASTSGGRLNTEAFF
V: TRBV19; J: TRBJ2-7; D: .; size: .; DNA: TGTGCCAGTAGTACACAGAGGGTTAGCTCCTACGAGCAGTACTTC; CDR3: CASSTQRVSSYEQYF
V: TRBV10-3; J: TRBJ2-1; D: TRBD2; size: few; DNA: TGTGCCATCAGTGAGTCTGGGACTAGCGGGAGCTATGAGCAGTTCTTC; CDR3: CAISESGTSGSYEQFF
V: TRBV5-6; J: TRBJ1-1; D: .; size: .; DNA: TGTGCCAGCAGCTCGATTCCCGGGACAAGGAACACTGAAGCTTTCTTT; CDR3: CASSSIPGTRNTEAFF
V: TRBV9; J: TRBJ1-2; D: .; size: .; DNA: TGTGCCAGCAGCGAACGGGGGGGCGGCTACACCTTC; CDR3: CASSERGGGYTF
V: TRBV7-3; J: TRBJ2-2; D: .; size: .; DNA: TGTGCCAGCAGCCAAACCGGGGGAAACACCGGGGAGCTGTTTTTT; CDR3: CASSQTGGNTGELFF